This T cell receptor (beta chain) was observed in a study of blood T cell repertoires in COVID-19. This CDR3 is 13 amino acids long. Germline CDR1 MNHEY, CDR2 SMNVEV (reference sequence). Trimming removed 8 bases at V and 4 bases at J, with 9 bases between. Profiling relied on immunoSEQ multiplex PCR, and the TCRdb table lists in-frame clones only, not all of them. Of fewer than 80,000 clones listed, about 80% are singletons. This receptor was identified in a man in his sixties with COVID-19, enrolled during active disease. The chain carries TRBV27 and TRBJ2-6; D gene unclear. The sample consisted of peripheral blood. CDR3 amino acids: CASWALGANVLTF. The CDR3, as DNA: TGTGCCAGCTGGGCGCTGGGGGCCAACGTCCTGACTTTC.